The 28 T cell receptor beta chains reported below all come from one sample, sequenced in a study of somatic mutations in cytotoxic T cells in rheumatoid arthritis (dated by TCRdb to the late 2010s). The method was the immunoSEQ multiplex PCR assay. TCRdb provides this immuneACCESS table in a form limited to in-frame rearrangements. Some clones are lacking; in checked studies, under half of them reflect an unresolved V gene, and why the rest are absent is not known. The sample table holds 10,000 to 15,000 clones, of which over 65% were seen once. Approximately 10% of the sample rests with the top ten. Material for sequencing was CD8+ T cells sorted from blood. The receptors were gathered from an older man in good health.

The chain carries TRBV6-1 and TRBJ2-7, with D possibly matching TRBD1 (5 bases). Germline V gene data show CDR1 as MNHNS and CDR2 as SASEGT. V lost 1 base and J 2 bases, leaving 12 bases between the germline ends. This CDR3 is 15 amino acids long. The CDR3 nucleotides are TGTGCCAGCAGTGAAGTGGCAGGGAATCCCTACGAGCAGTACTTC. Translated, it gives CASSEVAGNPYEQYF.

J is TRBJ2-6 and V is TRBV7-2, with D unclear. V lost 6 bases, J lost 0 bases, and 12 bases lay in between. Germline V gives CDR1 SGHTA, CDR2 FQGNSA. This CDR3 is built from 16 residues. The CDR3 DNA reads TGTGCCAGCAGGCCCCCTCAAAACTCTGGGGCCAACGTCCTGACTTTC. Its protein product is CASRPPQNSGANVLTF.

The chain links TRBV27 to TRBJ2-7; no definite D call. There are 14 residues in the CDR3. In germline, CDR1 is MNHEY, CDR2 SMNVEV (reference sequence). V lost 3 bases and J 5 bases, leaving 14 bases between the germline ends. CDR3 nucleotide sequence: TGTGCCAGCAGTTTGGGGTTTCGGACCCACGAGCAGTACTTC. This sequence encodes CASSLGFRTHEQYF.

Concerning this clone itself: At one end the junction does not follow the germline gene, possibly because of a read error. The chain uses TRBV4-2 and TRBJ2-3, with 12 bases identical to TRBD2. This CDR3 comprises 14 residues. The germline V gene has CDR1 LGHNA and CDR2 YNFKEQ. CDR3 DNA: TGTGCCAGCAGCCAAAATCTCGAGACTAGCGGGAGTAGATTT. It specifies CASSQNLETSGSRF.

CDR3 residues: CASSYLTADTQYF. CDR3 DNA sequence: TGTGCCAGCAGCTACCTAACGGCAGATACGCAGTATTTT. The rearrangement links TRBV9 to TRBJ2-3; D gene unclear. V dropped 4 bases and J dropped 4 bases, with 10 bases sitting between them. The CDR3 loop spans 13 amino acids. Germline lookup yields CDR1 SGDLS and CDR2 YYNGEE.

J is TRBJ2-2 and V is TRBV28; 11 nucleotides agree with TRBD2. Germline values: CDR1 MDHEN, CDR2 SYDVKM. The CDR3 is 17 amino acids. Germline trimming cut 5 bases from V and 2 bases from J; bases unmatched to any gene: 7. CDR3 DNA sequence: TGTGCCAGCAGTGCCTTCAGACTAGCGGGAAACACCGGGGAGCTGTTTTTT. This encodes CASSAFRLAGNTGELFF.

V gene TRBV4-3 combines with J gene TRBJ1-2; 10 bases are a match to TRBD1. Germline CDR1 is LGHNA and CDR2 is YSLEER. The junction had 5 bases not matched to a gene; V was cut back by 3 bases and J by 1 base. The CDR3 consists of 16 residues. The CDR3 region has the DNA TGCGCCAGCAGCCAGGGGACAGGGGAGATTAACTATGGCTACACCTTC. Its translation: CASSQGTGEINYGYTF.

The chain uses TRBV15 and TRBJ2-1; perhaps TRBD2 as D (5 bases). Germline values: CDR1 LNHNV, CDR2 YYDKDF (reference sequence). This CDR3 contains 14 residues. V was trimmed by 5 bases and J by 8 bases, leaving 16 bases between them. In nucleotides, the CDR3 is TGTGCCACCAGCCCAATCCTAGCTAGGGATGAGCAGTTCTTC. It codes for CATSPILARDEQFF.

The V and J genes are TRBV5-6 and TRBJ2-2; D is perhaps TRBD1 or TRBD2 (5 bases each). CDR1 is SGHDT, CDR2 YYEEEE, per germline. The CDR3 loop spans 14 amino acids. V lost 3 bases, J lost 5 bases, and 11 bases lay in between. For the CDR3, the DNA is TGTGCCAGCAGCTGGGGGACGGGGACCGGGGAGCTGTTTTTT. As protein: CASSWGTGTGELFF. Full variable domain (missing parts from reference TRBV5-6 and TRBJ2-2): DAGVTQSPTHLIKTRGQQVTLRCSPKSGHDTVSWYQQALGQGPQFIFQYYEEEERQRGNFPDRFSGHQFPNYSSELNVNALLLGDSALYLCASSWGTGTGELFFGEGSRLTVL.

The chain uses TRBV6-5 and TRBJ1-2; D is unresolved. CDR1 is MNHEY, CDR2 SVGAGI, per germline. The CDR3 is 13 residues long. V was trimmed by 0 bases and J by 4 bases, leaving 6 bases between them. The CDR3 DNA reads TGTGCCAGCAGTTACTCGACGGTCTATGGCTACACCTTC. Translating it yields CASSYSTVYGYTF.

This chain connects TRBV5-1 to TRBJ2-5; D uncertain. Trimming left V 3 bases short and J 2 bases short, with 2 bases between. The CDR3 has 11 residues. Germline CDR1 and CDR2: SGHRS and YFSETQ. The CDR3 sequence: CASSWQETQYF. CDR3 bases: TGCGCCAGCAGCTGGCAAGAGACCCAGTACTTC.

The J gene is TRBJ2-3, the V gene TRBV6-4; 8 bases fit TRBD2. The trim removed 3 bases at V and 1 base at J, leaving 3 bases unmatched. The germline V gene has CDR1 MRHNA and CDR2 SNTAGT. This CDR3 has 15 residues. The CDR3 reads CASSEGAGGTDTQYF. Here the CDR3 DNA reads TGTGCCAGCAGTGAGGGAGCGGGGGGCACAGATACGCAGTATTTT.

The chain joins TRBV4-3 to TRBJ2-7, with D perhaps TRBD1 (6 bases). V was pared by 1 base and J by 2 bases, with 12 bases between. Per the germline V gene, CDR1 is LGHNA and CDR2 is YSLEER. This CDR3 is 15 amino acids long. This CDR3 reads CASSQASAGAYEQYF. In nucleotides, the CDR3 is TGCGCCAGCAGCCAAGCTTCTGCAGGGGCCTACGAGCAGTACTTC.

DNA for the CDR3: TGTGCCACGGGGGGGGCTGACAGGGTGAACTATGGCTACACCTTC. Encoded protein: CATGGADRVNYGYTF. The genes are TRBV19 and TRBJ1-2; 7 bases align to TRBD1. Per the germline V gene, CDR1 is LNHDA and CDR2 is SQIVND (reference sequence). V lost 10 bases to trimming and J lost 2 bases; unmatched junction nucleotides: 13. The CDR3 is 15 amino acids.

This clone showed up just once. The chain uses TRBV30 and TRBJ1-2; tentatively, D is TRBD1 (5 bases). This CDR3 contains 16 residues. The germline V gene encodes CDR1 GTSNPN and CDR2 SVGIG (reference sequence). Trimming removed 2 bases from V and 4 bases from J, with 20 bases in between. In DNA form, the CDR3 reads TGTGCCTGGAGTTCTGAGGACACACTGGGAGGCTATGGCTACACCTTC. Translation: CAWSSEDTLGGYGYTF.

Comments on this clone: The junction does not match germline at one end; this may be a read error. The chain recombines TRBV19 with TRBJ2-1; tentative D call: TRBD1 (6 bases). The CDR3 is made up of 13 amino acids. Per the germline V gene, CDR1 is LNHDA and CDR2 is SQIVND (reference sequence). This chain's CDR3 is CASSIEQGNEQFF. CDR3 nucleotide sequence: TGTGCCAGTAGCATAGAACAGGGAAATGAGCAGTTCTTC.

The rearrangement joins TRBV7-9 to TRBJ2-5; D unresolved. V gave up 2 bases and J gave up 2 bases, with 6 bases separating them. The CDR3 contains 13 residues. Germline CDR1 SEHNR, CDR2 FQNEAQ (reference sequence). Written as DNA, the CDR3 is TGTGCCAGCAGCTTAACCATTCAAGAGACCCAGTACTTC. Translating it yields CASSLTIQETQYF.

This chain connects TRBV19 to TRBJ2-7; TRBD2 matches 9 bases. The CDR3 consists of 13 residues. Germline V gives CDR1 LNHDA, CDR2 SQIVND (reference sequence). J was trimmed by 7 bases and V by 6 bases; bases with no gene match: 7. CDR3 residues: CASSDGTSREQYF. CDR3 DNA sequence: TGTGCCAGTAGCGACGGGACTAGCAGAGAGCAGTACTTC.

V and J are TRBV28 and TRBJ2-1, with no clear D. With 3 bases removed from V and 4 bases from J, the gap between germline ends came to 4 bases. The germline CDR1 and CDR2 sequences are MDHEN and SYDVKM. This CDR3 comprises 12 residues. CDR3 loop: CASSFFYNEQFF. The CDR3 DNA reads as TGTGCCAGCAGTTTTTTTTACAATGAGCAGTTCTTC. Filled out from reference TRBV28 and TRBJ2-1, the complete variable domain reads DVKVTQSSRYLVKRTGEKVFLECVQDMDHENMFWYRQDPGLGLRLIYFSYDVKMKEKGDIPEGYSVSREKKERFSLILESASTNQTSMYLCASSFFYNEQFFGPGTRLTVL.

This chain connects TRBV4-1 to TRBJ1-2; no definite D call. V lost 0 bases and J 2 bases, leaving 10 bases between the germline ends. In germline, CDR1 is MGHRA, CDR2 YSYEKL. The CDR3 has 15 residues. CDR3 loop: CASSQDRFGNYGYTF. The CDR3 bases are TGCGCCAGCAGCCAAGATCGGTTCGGCAACTATGGCTACACCTTC.

The rearrangement joins TRBV6-4 to TRBJ2-1, with 16 bases matching TRBD2. The CDR3 length is 16 residues. The ends lost 3 bases at V and 7 bases at J; junction bases unmatched: 3. The V gene's germline CDR1 is MRHNA and CDR2 SNTAGT. The CDR3 reads CASSDGTSGGENEQFF. The DNA for the CDR3 is TGTGCCAGCAGTGATGGGACTAGCGGGGGGGAAAATGAGCAGTTCTTC.

This chain joins TRBV7-2 and TRBJ2-1; 11 bases are shared with TRBD2. Germline CDR1 and CDR2: SGHTA and FQGNSA. The CDR3 is made up of 15 amino acids. V gave up 6 bases and J gave up 3 bases; unmatched junction bases: 4. The CDR3 DNA reads TGTGCCAGCAGTTACCTAGCGGGGGGCTACAATGAGCAGTTCTTC. Its translation: CASSYLAGGYNEQFF. Supplemented by reference TRBV7-2 and TRBJ2-1, the full variable domain reads GAGVSQSPSNKVTEKGKDVELRCDPISGHTALYWYRQSLGQGLEFLIYFQGNSAPDKSGLPSDRFSAERTGGSVSTLTIQRTQQEDSAVYLCASSYLAGGYNEQFFGPGTRLTVL.

V and J are TRBV7-9 and TRBJ2-5; D is undetermined. Judging by the DNA end, TRBJ2-7 fits better; the J call may be wrong. The CDR3 has 13 residues. Germline CDR1 is SEHNR and CDR2 is FQNEAQ (reference sequence). The CDR3 DNA follows: TGTGCCAGCAGCCACAGTGTGGCCTACGAGCAGTACTTC. Its translation: CASSHSVAYEQYF.

The chain recombines TRBV9 with TRBJ2-7; tentatively, D is TRBD2 (6 bases). The CDR3 extends over 15 amino acids. The V gene lost 3 bases and the J gene lost 0 bases, with 13 bases spanning the gap. The germline V gene has CDR1 SGDLS and CDR2 YYNGEE. The CDR3 loop is CASSGAAGSSYEQYF. The DNA for the CDR3 is TGTGCCAGCAGCGGAGCTGCCGGGAGCTCCTACGAGCAGTACTTC.

This chain connects TRBV29-1 to TRBJ2-1, with 7 bases matching TRBD1. V shed 5 bases and J 9 bases; nucleotides not matched to a gene: 4. The germline V gene encodes CDR1 SQVTM and CDR2 ANQGSEA. The CDR3 covers 11 residues. The CDR3 spells CSVLRGPEQFF. CDR3 coding DNA: TGCAGCGTTCTAAGGGGGCCTGAGCAGTTCTTC.

This chain joins TRBV5-6 and TRBJ2-3; perhaps TRBD2 as D (6 bases). Germline V gene data show CDR1 as SGHDT and CDR2 as YYEEEE. The CDR3 runs to 15 residues. Trimming shortened V by 0 bases and J by 2 bases, and 10 bases separated the two germline ends. The CDR3 loop is CASSLASGLTDTQYF. In DNA, the CDR3 is TGTGCCAGCAGCTTGGCGAGCGGGCTCACAGATACGCAGTATTTT.

The J gene is TRBJ2-7, the V gene TRBV25-1; D gene unclear. V lost 4 bases to trimming and J lost 6 bases, with 13 bases between them. CDR1 MGHDK and CDR2 SYGVNS come from the germline V gene. The CDR3 sequence is 13 residues long. CDR3 protein: CASSVPLFSEQYF. Here the CDR3 DNA reads TGTGCCAGCAGTGTACCATTATTCAGCGAGCAGTACTTC.

This chain joins TRBV25-1 and TRBJ2-1; weak D call: TRBD2 (5 bases). Germline loops: CDR1 MGHDK, CDR2 SYGVNS. V was cut by 8 bases and J by 0 bases, with 11 bases left in between. The CDR3 covers 14 residues. CDR3 coding DNA: TGTGCCAGCCGCCTAGGGAGCTCCTACAATGAGCAGTTCTTC. It translates to CASRLGSSYNEQFF.